One T cell receptor beta chain is described in this entry. TCR beta CDR3 region amplification was performed from RNA transcripts. The primer set for the first-round RT-PCR of the TCR CDR3 was HTBI. One entry per CDR3 protein, called by TCRdb with MiXCR from the multiplex PCR reads. The sample consists of hundreds of thousands of distinct CDR3 sequences, approximately 13% of them appearing once. The data were taken from a study of T cells in Graves' hyperthyroidism and ophthalmopathy. Germline assignment: CDR1 LNHNV and CDR2 YYDKDF (reference sequence). The CDR3 contains 13 residues. V lost 6 bases and J 8 bases, leaving 11 bases between the germline ends.

The chain is built from TRBV15 and TRBJ1-6; D not resolved. The TCR was taken from a woman between 18 and 29 years old with Graves' hyperthyroidism. Input material: blood. The CDR3 spells CATRLTIDSPLHF. CDR3 in DNA: TGTGCCACCAGACTCACTATAGATTCACCCCTCCACTTT.